The clone carrying this TCR beta chain was counted many times. What it binds is unknown. This record comes from a study of T cells in Graves' hyperthyroidism and ophthalmopathy. This CDR3 is built from 15 residues. Germline assignment: CDR1 SGHRS and CDR2 YFSETQ. V was cut by 4 bases and J by 3 bases, with 16 bases left in between. Findings of the study overall: Ophthalmopathy got predicted by the model a median roughly six months before its onset.

Uncontrolled infection, other autoimmune disease, pregnancy or lactation excluded patients. Cells are PBMCs isolated from more than 8.5 ml of fresh blood. RNA transcripts yielded amplified TCR beta CDR3 regions. A first-round RT-PCR of the TCR CDR3 used the HTBI primer set. TCRdb re-derived calls from the multiplex PCR reads in MiXCR, one entry per CDR3 protein. The sample lists fewer than 450,000 distinct CDR3 sequences, 15% to 20% seen once, with around a third in the top ten. The chain combines TRBV5-1 with TRBJ2-5; tentatively, D is TRBD1 or TRBD2 (5 bases each). The source of this sequence is a woman aged 25 to 39 with Graves' hyperthyroidism that later progressed to Graves' ophthalmopathy. Material: blood. The CDR3 region is CASSRPGFSEETQYF. For the CDR3, the DNA is TGCGCCAGCAGCCGGCCAGGGTTTAGCGAAGAGACCCAGTACTTC.